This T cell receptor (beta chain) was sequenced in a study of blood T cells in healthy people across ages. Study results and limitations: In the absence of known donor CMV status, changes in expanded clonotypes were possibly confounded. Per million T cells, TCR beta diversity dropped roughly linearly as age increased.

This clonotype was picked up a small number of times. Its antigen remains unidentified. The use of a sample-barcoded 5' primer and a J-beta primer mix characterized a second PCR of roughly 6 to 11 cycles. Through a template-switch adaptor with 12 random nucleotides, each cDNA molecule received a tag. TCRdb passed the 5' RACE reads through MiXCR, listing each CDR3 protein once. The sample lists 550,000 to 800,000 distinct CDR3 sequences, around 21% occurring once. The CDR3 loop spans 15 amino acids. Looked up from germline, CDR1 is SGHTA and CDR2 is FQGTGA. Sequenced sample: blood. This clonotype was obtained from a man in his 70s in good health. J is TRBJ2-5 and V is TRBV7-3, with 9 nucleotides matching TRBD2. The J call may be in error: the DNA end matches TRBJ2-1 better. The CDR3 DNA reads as TGTGCCAGCTCTCCCGGACTAGCGAATAGGAATGAGCAGTTCTTC. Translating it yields CASSPGLANRNEQFF.